The clone carrying this T cell receptor (beta chain) was seen just once. The data were obtained in a study of blood T cell repertoires in COVID-19. Across the study: Acute-phase and convalescent COVID-19 samples originated in the United States, Italy and Spain.

Assay used: immunoSEQ multiplex PCR; TCRdb lists only in-frame clones, some missing. The data contain about 170,000 clones, about 88% of them seen just once; the ten biggest clones take up roughly 2.4%. Per germline, CDR1 SGHTA and CDR2 FQGNSA. The CDR3 loop spans 15 amino acids. Trimming took off 5 bases at V and 2 bases at J, with 16 bases between the two ends. The chain uses TRBV7-2 and TRBJ2-7; TRBD1 might be the D (6 bases). Input material: peripheral blood. The sequence was obtained from a woman older than 75 with COVID-19, enrolled during active disease. CDR3 in amino acids: CASSRRWDMTYEQYF. The CDR3 region has the DNA TGTGCCAGCAGCAGACGATGGGACATGACCTACGAGCAGTACTTC.